Described below is a single T cell receptor beta chain sequence and its context. What antigen it recognizes has not been identified. No base qualities exist here, and no much larger clone lies one base off it. High-throughput TCR beta sequencing profiled peripheral blood CD8+ and CD4+ T cells from healthy donors, Susac syndrome patients and multiple sclerosis patients. Treatment-naive patients with stable or active relapsing-remitting disease fulfilling revised McDonald criteria were used as multiple sclerosis controls. Bulk CD8+ and CD4+ T cells were purified by magnetic negative isolation, while CD8+ TEMRA cells were enriched using FACS. Blood was collected in EDTA tubes and processed within 24 hours, with PBMCs isolated through density gradient centrifugation. PBMCs intended for TCR sequencing were cryopreserved in liquid nitrogen and thawed later in a water bath at 37 degrees C. A purity of at least 90% was achieved for sorted or isolated CD4+, CD8+ and CD8+ TEMRA cells.

These data come from a study of CD8 T cells in Susac syndrome (dated by TCRdb to between 2018 and 2020). Broadly, across the study: The study used repertoire sequencing to test whether antigen drove CD8+ T cell activation and differentiation in Susac syndrome. The clonality of the CD8+ T cell repertoire was compared across approximately eleven healthy donors, about 14 Susac syndrome patients and 15 multiple sclerosis patients.

The study at large found these results: The number of individuals in the TCR sequencing and HLA analysis was acknowledged as relatively small.

For CDR1 and CDR2, the germline V gene (reference sequence) lists MNHEY and SMNVEV. The CDR3, cysteine through phenylalanine, is 14 amino acids long. Only the CDR3 portion is preserved as DNA: 42 bases, with reading frame beginning at the first base. Germline trimming amounts to 5 bases on V and 4 bases on J, with 4 as the count of junction bases outside the gene matches. RNA was extracted using the RNeasy kit, and about 0.45 to 1 microgram was reverse transcribed with random hexamers. The immunoSEQ multiplex PCR assay, covering 54 Vbeta and 13 Jbeta segments, was used to amplify TCR beta CDR3 regions. PCR amplification bias was corrected by using a synthetic template baseline for primer optimization and computational correction. The study's processing was this. Reads were annotated to V, D and J genes per IMGT and analyzed with immunoSEQ Analyzer, keeping only productive sequences. Clonality was calculated as one minus the Shannon entropy normalized by log2 of the number of productive unique sequences. Public and private clones were assessed among the 100 most prevalent clones of each patient and control. Susac-specific clones were defined as absent from healthy and MS cohorts, some 1,000 published viral clones and other ImmuneACCESS disease sequences. TCRdb reanalyzed the raw reads on its own, using fastp at Q25 for trimming and MiXCR for clone calling, and kept in-frame beta chains. Rows with a matching CDR3 protein are joined into one entry that keeps the most common DNA and genes. The V and J calls shown here were made by TCRdb, not taken from the authors' results. For this sample there are 150,000 or so distinct CDR3 sequences; approximately 94% appear just once. The ten largest clones take up 0.2% to 0.25% of the sample.

Material for sequencing was CD8+ T cells from PBMCs. This TCR was recovered from a human donor with multiple sclerosis. The chain couples TRBV27 to TRBJ1-2, and 10 junction bases match TRBD1. The nucleotides read TGTGCCAGCAGTGTGACAGGGGGCGCCTATGGCTACACCTTC. Its protein is CASSVTGGAYGYTF.